What follows describes a single T cell receptor beta chain. Ten or more counts support this clonotype. What antigen it recognizes has not been identified. Base qualities are missing; no much larger clone stands one base away. The source of the sample is a study of regulatory T cells in long-lasting Graves disease (dated by TCRdb to about 2021). Concerning the study at large: Patients with newly diagnosed Graves' disease had been on antithyroid drugs for under 3 months. TCR sequencing covered around 13 persistent and roughly 20 newly diagnosed Graves' disease patients, approximately 33 samples in total. Patients with persistent Graves' disease were compared with patients with newly diagnosed Graves' disease using TCR sequencing and RNA sequencing of peripheral blood. The study was conducted in China and was registered as a clinical trial. Overall results and qualifications from the work: Compared with newly diagnosed patients, patients with persistent Graves' disease had lower TCR Shannon entropy and fewer highly expanded clones, which suggests clonal expansion. Sequencing and analysis were restricted to the TCR beta chain. Persistent disease showed preferential use of TRBV28, TRBJ1-2 and TRBJ2-5, whereas newly diagnosed disease favored TRBV20-1 and TRBJ2-1. As a limitation, the authors acknowledged that the small sample size may reduce accuracy. More public clonotypes were shared among persistent patients (roughly 3,000) than among newly diagnosed patients (roughly 1,000). Peripheral blood alone was examined, since thyroid tissue, which constituted the primary lesion, could not be accessed.

The time point label, read with the paper, signifies: newly diagnosed GD, antithyroid drugs for less than 3 months. For both TCR sequencing and RNA sequencing, RNA was extracted from PBMCs using TRIzol. The diagnosis of Graves' disease followed American Thyroid Association guidelines. Recruitment of patients was carried out at an endocrinology department in Xi'an, China. Each patient gave around 9.2 milliliters of peripheral blood, collected in an EDTA anticoagulant tube. PBMCs were isolated by Ficoll Paque Plus density gradient separation without further T cell sorting. An Agilent 2100 Bioanalyzer and agarose gel were used to check RNA quality, and a NanoDrop 2000 was used to measure RNA concentration. V ends up 1 base short and J 1 base short, with an unmatched junction base count of 4. Including the terminal cysteine and phenylalanine, the CDR3 comprises 16 residues. Solely the CDR3 DNA is kept, with 48 bases framed from the first base. From the germline V gene (reference sequence), CDR1 is DFQATT and CDR2 is SNEGSKA.

Library preparation used multiplex PCR. TCRdb shows the sequencer as Illumina HiSeq 4000. iRepertoire HTBI primers and Arm-PCR amplification of CDR3 regions were used to construct TCR beta libraries. Before sequencing, the PCR products underwent gel purification. Per the source publication's procedure: Gene usage analysis of CDR3 amino acid clonotypes relied on the roughly 67 TRBV and more than twelve TRBJ segments identified across samples. COPE and FqMerger were used to merge filtered high-quality paired reads into contigs. Contigs were aligned with BLAST to IMGT TRBV, TRBD and TRBJ reference genes, and CDR3 was defined per IMGT. Clonotypes above 0.1% frequency were classified as highly expanded clones. Shannon entropy was used to measure repertoire diversity, and the Gini coefficient was used to measure V-J evenness. Public clonotypes were defined as clonotypes shared by more than one individual. TCRdb ran its own pipeline on the public reads, namely fastp trimming at Q25 and MiXCR clone calling, and kept in-frame beta chains. Each CDR3 protein appears once, grouped with its most common genes and DNA. The authors' filters were not applied to this entry. For this sample the table gives roughly 260,000 distinct CDR3 sequences, of which around 19% were detected only once. The ten biggest clones cover about 14% of the sample.

This sample also belongs to another study, concerning T cells in Graves' hyperthyroidism and ophthalmopathy. The second paper states: Graves' hyperthyroidism was defined as stable when no progression to ophthalmopathy occurred over 18 months of follow-up. Hyperthyroidism patients were newly diagnosed, with disease duration under 2 months, and aged 18 to 65 years. The study excluded patients with uncontrolled infections, other autoimmune diseases, pregnancy or lactation. Diagnoses were established on the basis of clinical symptoms, serum thyroxine and TRAb, thyroid ultrasound, and orbital computed tomography. For the first round of RT-PCR on the TCR CDR3, the HTBI primer set was used together with the Qiagen OneStep RT-PCR kit. Blood samples also contained most of the expanded thyroid clonotypes (frequency above 0.001), which suggests that blood repertoires may reflect thyroid immune responses. A model built on a 13 V-J signature distinguished ophthalmopathy from stable hyperthyroidism, reaching roughly 88% sensitivity and approximately 83% specificity in cross-validation and 80%/75% in testing. In validation, progression to ophthalmopathy was predicted by the model with almost 71% sensitivity and around 75% specificity, a median of roughly 6 months before onset. To identify distinguishing TCR V-J signatures, a discovery cohort of 90 to 100 patients was used, comprising 43 with Graves' ophthalmopathy and some 57 with stable Graves' hyperthyroidism. An independent validation cohort of under 20 hyperthyroidism patients and more than 15 patients who later progressed to ophthalmopathy tested prospective prediction of ophthalmopathy. The 90 or so discovery patients were randomly split 7:3 into training and test sets. The study also compared thyroid tissue and blood T-cell repertoires from 5 to 7 Graves' hyperthyroidism patients. Following sampling, methimazole starting at 30 mg daily was given to hyperthyroidism patients, and high-dose intravenous methylprednisolone was given to ophthalmopathy patients. Libraries were constructed in a second round of multiplex PCR, after which size selection and purification were performed. Paired-end sequencing of the libraries was performed with 100 bp reads on an Illumina HiSeq2000. Raw data were processed with SOAPnuke, discarding reads with adapters, uncalled bases, mean Phred below 15, or no exact constant-primer or identifier match. High-quality paired reads were merged using COPE v1.2.5, and each unique nucleotide sequence was defined as a clonotype. Clonotypes were aligned to IMGT TRBV, TRBD and TRBJ reference segments using MiTCR v1.1. Analysis was restricted to V-J combinations with a frequency above 0.0001, which covered roughly 99% of repertoires. The TCS score was defined as F50 (clonal expansion) divided by E x V (chaos), with BLOSUM62-based TCRdist calculated between CDR3 peptides within each V-J. Welch's t-statistics and random forest reduced around 520 V-J features to under 15, which were used in a naive Bayes classifier (R e1071). No statistical method was used to set the sample size in advance, and investigators knew the group allocation. According to the paper, TCR Vbeta CDR3 sequencing was carried out on 135 peripheral blood samples, which came from 40 to 45 ophthalmopathy, some 73 hyperthyroidism and roughly 17 progressor patients.

This sequence was found in a woman aged 30 to 39 with Graves disease. Donor details come from another sample of the same person, matched by shared clones. The specimen comprised peripheral blood mononuclear cells (PBMCs), sampled at new diagnosis, from a patient treated with antithyroid drugs. In this chain, TRBV20-1 is recombined with TRBJ2-1; the junction holds 10 bases that match TRBD1. Read as DNA, the sequence is TGCAGTGCTAGAGTCCGACAGGGGGCTTCCTACAATGAGCAGTTCTTC. This encodes CSARVRQGASYNEQFF.